These 31 T cell receptor beta chains were all obtained from the same sample, sequenced in a study of shared clonotypes between healthy human individuals. Produced via immunoSEQ multiplex PCR; TCRdb's table is partial and in-frame only. Of approximately 740,000 clones listed, 80% to 95% are singletons. The naive CD8 fraction comprised CD45RO-negative cells positively selected for CCR7 and excluded terminally differentiated effector memory CD45RA+ cells. The material sequenced was naive CD8+ T cells sorted from blood. The receptors were gathered from a man between 25 and 39 years old in good health.

To note about this clone: This CDR3 is also generated by other DNA sequences in the sample. The gene calls are TRBV6-5 and TRBJ2-1; either TRBD1 or TRBD2 may fit D (5 bases each). Trimming pared 6 bases from V and 0 bases from J, leaving 9 bases between. The CDR3 length is 14 residues. Germline V CDR1 and CDR2: MNHEY, SVGAGI. CDR3 in amino acids: CASSQGPSYNEQFF. The CDR3 DNA is TGTGCCAGCAGCCAGGGACCCTCCTACAATGAGCAGTTCTTC.

This chain connects TRBV9 to TRBJ1-2; 7 bases map to TRBD1. CDR1 and CDR2 from the germline V gene are SGDLS and YYNGEE. Trimming at V came to 3 bases and at J to 6 bases, leaving 5 bases not matched to a gene. The CDR3 extends over 13 amino acids. CDR3 in DNA: TGTGCCAGCAGCGGTTTTACAGGGGATGGCTACACCTTC. Translation gives CASSGFTGDGYTF.

The J gene is TRBJ2-7, the V gene TRBV11-2; no reliable D call. Germline CDR1 SGHAT, CDR2 FQNNGV. The CDR3 covers 13 residues. V lost 3 bases and J lost 3, with 9 bases in between. CDR3 region: CASSFGEYYEQYF. CDR3 DNA: TGTGCCAGCAGCTTTGGAGAGTACTACGAGCAGTACTTC.

The chain carries TRBV27 and TRBJ2-7, with TRBD2 identical over 7 bases. V dropped 6 bases and J dropped 6; count of bases not matched to a gene: 5. This CDR3 spans 12 amino acids. Germline V gives CDR1 MNHEY, CDR2 SMNVEV (reference sequence). The CDR3 DNA reads TGTGCCAGCAGGGAGGGGAGGGGCGAGCAGTACTTC. Translation gives CASREGRGEQYF.

In the case of this clone: Other DNA sequences of this sample code for an identical CDR3. This chain connects TRBV9 to TRBJ2-7; D uncertain. CDR1 and CDR2 from the germline V gene are SGDLS and YYNGEE. The V gene lost 0 bases and the J gene lost 0 bases, with 7 bases spanning the gap. The CDR3 totals 14 residues. The CDR3 nucleotides are TGTGCCAGCAGCGTAGAGAGCAGCTCCTACGAGCAGTACTTC. Translation: CASSVESSSYEQYF. The complete variable domain, with remaining parts taken from reference TRBV9 and TRBJ2-7, reads DSGVTQTPKHLITATGQRVTLRCSPRSGDLSVYWYQQSLDQGLQFLIQYYNGEERAKGNILERFSAQQFPDLHSELNLSSLELGDSALYFCASSVESSSYEQYFGPGTRLTVT.

The chain has TRBV14 and TRBJ2-1; 7 nucleotides line up with TRBD1. Germline CDR1 reads SGHDN; CDR2 reads FVKESK. CDR3 length: 17 amino acids. Trimming removed 3 bases from V and 5 bases from J; junction bases left unmatched: 13. This CDR3 reads CASSHIPGQWANNEQFF. As DNA, the CDR3 is TGTGCCAGCAGCCATATCCCGGGACAGTGGGCCAACAATGAGCAGTTCTTC. The full variable domain, completed using reference TRBV14 and TRBJ2-1, is EAGVTQFPSHSVIEKGQTVTLRCDPISGHDNLYWYRRVMGKEIKFLLHFVKESKQDESGMPNNRFLAERTGGTYSTLKVQPAELEDSGVYFCASSHIPGQWANNEQFFGPGTRLTVL.

This chain uses TRBV27 with TRBJ2-2; tentatively, D is TRBD1 or TRBD2 (5 bases each). Trimming cost V 5 bases and J 7 bases, with 20 bases left between them. This CDR3 region has 16 residues. Germline V gene sequence: CDR1 MNHEY, CDR2 SMNVEV (reference sequence). DNA of the CDR3: TGTGCCAGCAGTCCACTCGAGGGCTGGGGGAGCGGGGAGCTGTTTTTT. This codes for CASSPLEGWGSGELFF.

The CDR3 loop reads CASSNLVWGLAEAFF. In DNA form, the CDR3 reads TGTGCCAGCAGCAACTTAGTTTGGGGGCTTGCTGAAGCTTTCTTT. This sequence joins TRBV7-2 and TRBJ1-1; a weak D match, TRBD1 (6 bases). The ends were cut back, 5 bases at V and 6 bases at J, with 19 bases in the middle. The V gene's germline CDR1 is SGHTA and CDR2 FQGNSA. This CDR3 is 15 amino acids long.

The CDR3 is CATAPHGGVGETQYF. For the CDR3, the DNA is TGTGCCACAGCACCCCACGGAGGGGTAGGAGAGACCCAGTACTTC. This chain uses TRBV7-6 with TRBJ2-5, with D tentatively TRBD2 (6 bases). The germline V and J ends were trimmed by 10 bases and 4 bases, with 22 bases remaining between them. The V gene's germline CDR1 is SGHVS and CDR2 FNYEAQ. This CDR3 has 15 residues.

This rearrangement joins TRBV13 to TRBJ1-1, with unresolved D. This CDR3 region has 14 residues. V was cut by 6 bases and J by 6 bases, with 17 bases left in between. Germline CDR1 is PRHDT and CDR2 is FYEKMQ (reference sequence). DNA for the CDR3: TGTGCCAGCAGGATCGGCTTAGGTTTATCTGAAGCTTTCTTT. Amino acid sequence: CASRIGLGLSEAFF.

The rearrangement joins TRBV29-1 to TRBJ2-1; 9 bases agree with TRBD2. The germline CDR1 and CDR2 sequences are SQVTM and ANQGSEA. The CDR3 runs to 14 residues. Unmatched junction bases numbered 9, after V lost 6 bases and J lost 6 bases. CDR3 nucleotide sequence: TGCAGCGTGGCCCCTCTAGCGGGGATCAATGAGCAGTTCTTC. Protein product: CSVAPLAGINEQFF.

This clone was recorded only once. This same CDR3 is encoded by further DNA sequences in the sample. This chain links TRBV27 with TRBJ1-5; tentative D call: TRBD1 (5 bases). Germline values: CDR1 MNHEY, CDR2 SMNVEV (reference sequence). This CDR3 is 14 amino acids long. Trimming left V 6 bases short and J 0 bases short, with 9 bases between. CDR3 sequence (DNA): TGTGCCAGCAGACTTCAGGGTAGCAATCAGCCCCAGCATTTT. This sequence encodes CASRLQGSNQPQHF.

The chain uses TRBV7-9 and TRBJ2-1; D remains ambiguous. CDR1 is SEHNR and CDR2 is FQNEAQ in the germline V gene (reference sequence). The CDR3 contains 13 residues. V was shortened by 5 bases and J by 3 bases, with 8 bases between the two germline ends. The CDR3, as DNA: TGTGCCAGCAGCCCCGCAGTCTACAATGAGCAGTTCTTC. It translates to CASSPAVYNEQFF.

The rearrangement uses TRBV9 and TRBJ2-7, with D possibly being TRBD1 (6 bases). Per germline, CDR1 SGDLS and CDR2 YYNGEE. Trimming removed 3 bases at V and 5 bases at J, with 18 bases between. The CDR3 loop spans 15 amino acids. The CDR3: CASSGAAGAFDEQYF. As DNA, the CDR3 is TGTGCCAGCAGCGGGGCGGCAGGGGCTTTCGACGAGCAGTACTTC.

The gene calls are TRBV11-2 and TRBJ2-3; D may be TRBD2 (5 bases). CDR1 and CDR2 from the germline V gene are SGHAT and FQNNGV. V was cut by 5 bases and J by 10 bases, with 7 bases left in between. There are 10 residues in the CDR3. The CDR3 protein is CASSTGAQYF. As DNA, the CDR3 is TGTGCCAGCAGCACCGGGGCGCAGTATTTT.

V usage is TRBV28 and J usage is TRBJ2-7; D possibly corresponds to TRBD2 (5 bases). Germline CDR1 and CDR2: MDHEN and SYDVKM. The germline V and J ends were trimmed by 2 bases and 3 bases, with 8 bases remaining between them. This CDR3 is 13 amino acids long. The CDR3 protein is CASSLTGIYEQYF. The CDR3, as DNA: TGTGCCAGCAGTTTAACCGGGATCTACGAGCAGTACTTC.

The rearrangement links TRBV4-3 to TRBJ2-1, with TRBD2 matching 7 bases. Germline trimming cut 3 bases from V and 2 bases from J; bases unmatched to any gene: 7. Germline V gene data show CDR1 as LGHNA and CDR2 as YSLEER. The CDR3 totals 16 residues. The CDR3 sequence: CASSQFGAGTYNEQFF. CDR3 bases: TGCGCCAGCAGCCAGTTCGGAGCGGGAACCTACAATGAGCAGTTCTTC.

The table lists this clone with a few counts. The chain employs TRBV27 and TRBJ2-7; possible D gene TRBD2, 5 bases. The CDR3 totals 14 residues. V lost 3 bases and J lost 3, with 12 bases in between. Germline-derived CDR1 and CDR2 are MNHEY and SMNVEV (reference sequence). This CDR3 reads CASSFSAGNYEQYF. CDR3 bases: TGTGCCAGCAGTTTCTCCGCCGGGAACTACGAGCAGTACTTC.

This clone was seen a single time. One end of the junction varies from germline; a read error may be responsible. V gene TRBV7-7 combines with J gene TRBJ1-5, with D possibly matching TRBD1 (6 bases). The CDR3 has 16 amino acids. Germline-derived CDR1 and CDR2 are SSHAT and FNYEAQ (reference sequence). CDR3 loop: CASSLTLGGSNQPQHF. DNA for the CDR3: TGTGCTAGCAGCTTAACCCTCGGGGGCTCTAATCAGCCCCAGCATTTT.

The chain uses TRBV6-5 and TRBJ1-1; no clear D. Germline loops: CDR1 MNHEY, CDR2 SVGAGI. The length of the CDR3 is 15 residues. V lost 3 bases and J 0 bases, leaving 11 bases between the germline ends. The CDR3: CASSYQGSMNTEAFF. In DNA, the CDR3 is TGTGCCAGCAGTTATCAAGGATCGATGAACACTGAAGCTTTCTTT.

In nucleotides, the CDR3 is TGCGCCAGCAGCCAAGATTTATACGGTCCCAATACGCAGTATTTT. Translated, it gives CASSQDLYGPNTQYF. The genes are TRBV4-1 and TRBJ2-3, with D unclear. Trimming stripped 0 bases from V and 7 bases from J, with 14 bases between. The CDR3 length is 15 residues. Germline values: CDR1 MGHRA, CDR2 YSYEKL.

The J gene is TRBJ2-3, the V gene TRBV5-1; D is uncertain. V was cut by 0 bases and J by 4 bases, with 12 bases left in between. CDR3 length: 15 amino acids. The germline gives CDR1 SGHRS, CDR2 YFSETQ. The CDR3 sequence: CASSLDPSSADTQYF. CDR3 in DNA: TGCGCCAGCAGCTTGGATCCGTCTTCGGCAGATACGCAGTATTTT.

J is TRBJ1-3 and V is TRBV15; D is uncertain. The CDR3 spans 15 residues. Germline loops: CDR1 LNHNV, CDR2 YYDKDF (reference sequence). V was cut by 1 base and J by 2 bases, with 9 bases left in between. CDR3 DNA sequence: TGTGCCACCAGCAGAGGATCCGGGGCTGGAAACACCATATATTTT. Amino acids: CATSRGSGAGNTIYF.

The rearrangement joins TRBV7-6 to TRBJ1-1; maybe TRBD1 (5 bases). The V end lost 2 bases, the J end lost 1 base, and 17 bases lay between the germline ends. Germline CDR1 reads SGHVS; CDR2 reads FNYEAQ. The CDR3 has 17 amino acids. CDR3 coding DNA: TGTGCCAGCAGCTTAACACCTAGGGGTTGGGGGAACACTGAAGCTTTCTTT. Translating gives CASSLTPRGWGNTEAFF.

The chain joins TRBV19 to TRBJ2-7; 10 bases fit TRBD2. CDR3 length equals 15 residues. The germline V gene has CDR1 LNHDA and CDR2 SQIVND (reference sequence). Trimming removed 8 bases from V and 3 bases from J; junction bases left unmatched: 10. The CDR3 here is CASGASGSVFYEQYF. CDR3 DNA: TGTGCCAGTGGAGCTAGCGGGAGTGTTTTCTACGAGCAGTACTTC.

In regard to this clone: A much more abundant neighbour one base away suggests this may be a read error. V usage is TRBV11-3 and J usage is TRBJ2-1, with 8 bases fitting TRBD2. Per the germline V gene, CDR1 is SGHNT and CDR2 is YENEEA. Trimming took 4 bases from V and 0 from J; bases not matched to a gene: 2. This CDR3 has 15 amino acids. The CDR3 is CASSSSGSSYNEQFF. Here the CDR3 DNA reads TGTGCCAGCAGCTCGAGCGGGAGCTCCTACAATGAGCAGTTCTTC.

This clone was counted a single time. The gene calls are TRBV28 and TRBJ2-1, with 7 bases lining up with TRBD2. The germline V gene has CDR1 MDHEN and CDR2 SYDVKM. The CDR3 is 13 residues long. V shed 6 bases and J 12 bases; nucleotides not matched to a gene: 11. As DNA, the CDR3 is TGTGCCAGCAGCCCACTCGCGGGAGCTCGGCAGTTCTTC. This gives the protein CASSPLAGARQFF.

This clone appeared once. This chain joins TRBV6-6 and TRBJ2-4, with unresolved D. The CDR3 length is 11 residues. V dropped 11 bases and J dropped 0 bases, with 5 bases sitting between them. The V gene's germline CDR1 is MNHNY and CDR2 SVGAGI (reference sequence). CDR3 in amino acids: CAAGAKNIQYF. The CDR3 nucleotides are TGTGCCGCCGGAGCCAAAAACATTCAGTACTTC.

The gene calls are TRBV28 and TRBJ2-2, with 7 bases fitting TRBD1. Germline V gene sequence: CDR1 MDHEN, CDR2 SYDVKM. The CDR3 spans 16 residues. V lost 3 bases, J lost 1 base, and 5 bases stayed unmatched. In DNA form, the CDR3 reads TGTGCCAGCAGTTTGTTGACAGGGCTGAACACCGGGGAGCTGTTTTTT. It is translated as CASSLLTGLNTGELFF.

The V and J genes are TRBV7-9 and TRBJ2-1; TRBD2 might be the D (7 bases). CDR1 and CDR2 from the germline V gene are SEHNR and FQNEAQ (reference sequence). Deletions cut 5 bases from V and 3 bases from J, with 17 bases between. CDR3 size: 16 residues. The CDR3 spells CASSPPRGAIYNEQFF. The CDR3 nucleotides are TGTGCCAGCAGCCCGCCTCGGGGGGCTATCTACAATGAGCAGTTCTTC.

The V and J genes are TRBV10-1 and TRBJ1-1, with a possible D match to TRBD1 (5 bases). The germline V gene has CDR1 WNHNN and CDR2 SYGVQD (reference sequence). V lost 10 bases and J 4 bases, leaving 16 bases between the germline ends. The CDR3 consists of 13 residues. CDR3 in amino acids: CATRLHRTTEAFF. The CDR3 DNA reads as TGCGCCACCCGCCTACACAGGACCACTGAAGCTTTCTTT.